The T cell receptor beta chain under discussion was sequenced for a study of identical twins. Germline V gene sequence: CDR1 DFQATT, CDR2 SNEGSKA (reference sequence). The CDR3 is 11 amino acids. This clonotype has a handful of counts. The cDNA had a unique molecular identifier and a template-switch universal primer site. TCRdb redid the calling of the 5' RACE reads with MiXCR, one entry per CDR3 protein. The sample shows around 140,000 distinct CDR3 sequences, around 3.5% of them seen only once. The TCR was taken from a man aged 18 to 29 in good health. The sequencing sample was made of memory T cells sorted from blood. V gene TRBV20-1 combines with J gene TRBJ2-1, with D perhaps TRBD2 (6 bases). The CDR3 bases are TGCACCGGGGGCTCCTACAATGAGCAGTTCTTC. Encoded protein: CTGGSYNEQFF.